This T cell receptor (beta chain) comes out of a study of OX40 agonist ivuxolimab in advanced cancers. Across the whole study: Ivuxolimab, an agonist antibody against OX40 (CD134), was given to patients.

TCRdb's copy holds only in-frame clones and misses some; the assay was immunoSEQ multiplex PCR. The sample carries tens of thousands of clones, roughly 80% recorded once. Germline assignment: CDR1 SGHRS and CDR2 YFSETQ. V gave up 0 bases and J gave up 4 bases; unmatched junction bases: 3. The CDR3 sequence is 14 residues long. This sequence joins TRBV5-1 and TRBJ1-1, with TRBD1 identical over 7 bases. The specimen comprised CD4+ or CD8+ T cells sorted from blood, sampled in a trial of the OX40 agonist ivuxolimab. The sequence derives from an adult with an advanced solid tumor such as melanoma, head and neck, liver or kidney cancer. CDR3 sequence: CASSLGGQITEAFF. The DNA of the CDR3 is TGCGCCAGCAGCTTGGGGGGACAGATCACTGAAGCTTTCTTT.